A single sample is the source of the 19 T cell receptor beta chains below, sequenced in a study of response to subunit inactivated influenza vaccine. MiXCR, run by TCRdb on the RT-PCR reads, gives a single entry per CDR3 protein. The data show hundreds of thousands of distinct CDR3 sequences, around 14% seen once. Here the sequenced sample was PBMCs from blood, taken 14 to 15 days before vaccination. All receptors derive from a man aged 50 to 60 who received an inactivated influenza vaccine.

Ten or more counts support this clonotype. J is TRBJ2-2 and V is TRBV12-3 or TRBV12-4, with D possibly matching TRBD2 (5 bases). V lost 7 bases to trimming and J lost 5 bases, with 17 bases between them. The CDR3 covers 15 residues. In DNA, the CDR3 is TGTGCCAGCACCAGCCCGAGGGAAAGGACCGGGGAGCTGTTTTTT. Its translation is CASTSPRERTGELFF.

The chain has TRBV7-9 and TRBJ2-7; 9 bases map to TRBD1. From germline, CDR1 is SEHNR and CDR2 FQNEAQ (reference sequence). Germline trimming cut 7 bases from V and 0 bases from J; bases unmatched to any gene: 10. This CDR3 has 16 amino acids. This CDR3 is CASIQSGTGSSYEQYF. The CDR3 bases are TGTGCCAGCATACAAAGCGGGACAGGGAGCTCCTACGAGCAGTACTTC.

CDR3: CSARISGRETQYF. The CDR3 DNA reads TGCAGTGCTAGAATAAGCGGGAGAGAGACCCAGTACTTC. The genes are TRBV20-1 and TRBJ2-5; 8 nucleotides agree with TRBD2. The junction had 3 bases not matched to a gene; V was cut back by 2 bases and J by 4 bases. There are 13 residues in the CDR3. Per germline, CDR1 DFQATT and CDR2 SNEGSKA (reference sequence).

This clonotype was seen a handful of times. This chain connects TRBV21-1 to TRBJ1-2; the D segment call TRBD1 is taken from the table without a DNA check. TRBV21-1 is designated a pseudogene. The CDR3 is made up of 13 amino acids. The CDR3 nucleotides read TGTGCCAGCAGCAAGGGACGGAACTATGGCTACACCTTC. This encodes CASSKGRNYGYTF.

The table lists this clonotype with many counts. The chain couples TRBV7-2 to TRBJ2-4; D is undetermined. Trimming stripped 2 bases from V and 8 bases from J, with 7 bases between. CDR3 size: 12 residues. Germline-derived CDR1 and CDR2 are SGHTA and FQGNSA. The CDR3 spells CASSLYGDIQYF. CDR3 DNA: TGTGCCAGCAGCTTATATGGGGACATTCAGTACTTC.

CDR3 region: CASSPHQGQDTEAFF. In DNA, the CDR3 is TGTGCCAGCTCACCACACCAGGGGCAAGACACTGAAGCTTTCTTT. This rearrangement joins TRBV18 to TRBJ1-1; D is possibly TRBD1 (6 bases). The CDR3 has 15 residues. V gave up 1 base and J gave up 3 bases, with 12 bases separating them. Per germline, CDR1 KGHSH and CDR2 LQKENI.

The chain combines TRBV7-3 with TRBJ2-1; D is undetermined. The CDR3 loop spans 12 amino acids. The ends were cut back, 8 bases at V and 5 bases at J, with 10 bases in the middle. Germline CDR1 SGHTA, CDR2 FQGTGA. The CDR3 loop is CASGKGNNEQFF. The CDR3 nucleotides read TGTGCCAGCGGAAAGGGTAACAATGAGCAGTTCTTC.

J is TRBJ2-7 and V is TRBV5-6; 12 bases align to TRBD2. The trim removed 4 bases at V and 0 bases at J, leaving 14 bases unmatched. Germline CDR1 and CDR2: SGHDT and YYEEEE. The CDR3 totals 19 residues. The CDR3 spells CASSGITSGGFHSSYEQYF. CDR3 bases: TGTGCCAGCAGCGGTATAACTAGCGGGGGGTTCCACAGCTCCTACGAGCAGTACTTC.

The table lists this clonotype with a few counts. The V gene is TRBV2, the J gene TRBJ1-5, with D perhaps matching TRBD1 (6 bases). The ends were cut back, 7 bases at V and 7 bases at J, with 11 bases in the middle. The CDR3 is 12 amino acids. Germline CDR1 reads SNHLY; CDR2 reads FYNNEI. The CDR3 here is CASTSGEQPQHF. The CDR3 DNA sequence: TGTGCCAGCACCTCAGGGGAACAGCCCCAGCATTTT.

This clonotype was recorded at least ten times. The CDR3 DNA reads as TGTGCCAGCAGCTTAGGGTCGGGAGGGAGGTACAATGAGCAGTTCTTC. Translated, it gives CASSLGSGGRYNEQFF. This chain connects TRBV7-2 to TRBJ2-1; the match to TRBD2 covers 8 bases. Per the germline V gene, CDR1 is SGHTA and CDR2 is FQGNSA. The J segment lost 4 bases and the V segment lost 1 base, leaving 6 bases of the junction unmatched. This CDR3 comprises 16 residues.

The genes are TRBV20-1 and TRBJ2-4, with 7 bases matching TRBD2. Germline V gives CDR1 DFQATT, CDR2 SNEGSKA (reference sequence). The length of the CDR3 is 13 residues. The J segment lost 4 bases and the V segment lost 3 bases, leaving 3 bases of the junction unmatched. The CDR3 nucleotides are TGCAGTGCTAGTGACGGGGGGAAAAACATTCAGTACTTC. This gives the protein CSASDGGKNIQYF.

This clonotype was counted at least ten times. The V call is TRBV19, the J call TRBJ2-2, with unresolved D. Germline CDR1 reads LNHDA; CDR2 reads SQIVND (reference sequence). The CDR3 covers 14 residues. Trimming took 3 bases from V and 4 from J, leaving 9 bases between them. In DNA, the CDR3 is TGTGCCAGTAGTATCGGCCAGCGCACCGGGGAGCTGTTTTTT. Translating it yields CASSIGQRTGELFF.

The rearrangement uses TRBV20-1 and TRBJ2-5; TRBD2 aligns across 7 bases. Germline values: CDR1 DFQATT, CDR2 SNEGSKA (reference sequence). The V gene end was trimmed by 1 base and the J gene end by 1 base; junction bases not matched to a gene: 9. The CDR3 runs 16 residues. CDR3 sequence reads: CSARGVRAGPQETQYF. CDR3 coding DNA: TGCAGTGCTAGAGGAGTAAGAGCGGGGCCCCAAGAGACCCAGTACTTC.

This chain links TRBV6-5 with TRBJ2-5; TRBD1 aligns across 11 bases. The CDR3 has 16 amino acids. Losses at the gene ends were 0 bases for V and 6 bases for J; bases not matched to a gene: 6. Per the germline V gene, CDR1 is MNHEY and CDR2 is SVGAGI. This CDR3 reads CASSYSVGQGEKTQYF. CDR3 bases: TGTGCCAGCAGTTACTCCGTGGGACAGGGGGAGAAGACCCAGTACTTC.

This clonotype was counted ten times or more. The rearrangement joins TRBV5-1 to TRBJ2-7, with D unclear. Trimming shortened V by 4 bases and J by 3 bases, and 20 bases separated the two germline ends. Per germline, CDR1 SGHRS and CDR2 YFSETQ. CDR3 length: 16 amino acids. The CDR3 sequence is CASSTGTAVDSYEQYF. As DNA, the CDR3 is TGCGCCAGCAGCACCGGCACAGCCGTGGATAGCTACGAGCAGTACTTC. The variable domain in full, completed from reference TRBV5-1 and TRBJ2-7, reads KAGVTQTPRYLIKTRGQQVTLSCSPISGHRSVSWYQQTPGQGLQFLFEYFSETQRNKGNFPGRFSGRQFSNSRSEMNVSTLELGDSALYLCASSTGTAVDSYEQYFGPGTRLTVT.

This clonotype was counted only a few times. The V and J genes are TRBV20-1 and TRBJ2-7, with 9 bases that match TRBD1. This CDR3 spans 16 amino acids. Trimming at V came to 1 base and at J to 4 bases, leaving 11 bases not matched to a gene. Germline assignment: CDR1 DFQATT and CDR2 SNEGSKA (reference sequence). CDR3 residues: CSARALQTGGGYEQYF. The CDR3 coding sequence is TGCAGTGCTAGAGCCCTACAGACAGGGGGGGGGTACGAGCAGTACTTC.

The chain joins TRBV12-3 or TRBV12-4 to TRBJ2-1; D possibly corresponds to TRBD2 (5 bases). The germline V and J ends were trimmed by 6 bases and 8 bases, with 17 bases remaining between them. The CDR3 extends over 14 amino acids. This CDR3 is CASRASGRGDEQFF. The CDR3 DNA follows: TGTGCCAGCAGGGCCTCAGGACGGGGTGATGAGCAGTTCTTC.

This clonotype was recorded at least ten times. The chain uses TRBV24-1 and TRBJ2-1, with TRBD1 as a possible D gene (6 bases). The CDR3 length is 15 residues. CDR1 KGHDR and CDR2 SFDVKD come from the germline V gene. Trimming left V 1 base short and J 4 bases short, with 10 bases between. The CDR3 coding sequence is TGTGCCACCAGTGATTTCACAGGGTTATACAATGAGCAGTTCTTC. Its translation: CATSDFTGLYNEQFF.

This chain joins TRBV3-1 and TRBJ2-3; 8 bases agree with TRBD2. V dropped 1 base and J dropped 5; count of bases not matched to a gene: 8. The CDR3 loop spans 16 amino acids. The germline V gene has CDR1 LGHDT and CDR2 YNNKEL (reference sequence). CDR3 sequence reads: CASSQGFSGAGDTQYF. CDR3 sequence (DNA): TGTGCCAGCAGCCAAGGGTTTAGCGGGGCAGGAGATACGCAGTATTTT.